This T cell receptor beta chain is drawn from a study of cytomegalovirus exposure and HLA in healthy donors. Study-wide results and limits: Reportedly, a later analysis found an Asian-associated ancestry cluster had fewer N-insertions than the approximately 600-donor mean.

Points on this clone: Its antigen is undetermined.

13 Jbeta primers and 60 Vbeta primers were used for the PCR. The table came from immunoSEQ multiplex PCR; TCRdb's copy has only in-frame clones and leaves some out. The repertoire holds roughly 130,000 clones, with 80% as singletons. Trimming left V 0 bases short and J 3 bases short, with 11 bases between. There are 15 residues in the CDR3. Germline V CDR1 and CDR2: GTSNPN, SVGIG (reference sequence). Sequencing was performed on PBMCs. The gene calls are TRBV30 and TRBJ1-4, with D perhaps TRBD1 (6 bases). This clonotype originated in a male donor in good health and CMV-seronegative. The CDR3 is CAWSVHQGPNEKLFF. DNA of the CDR3: TGTGCCTGGAGTGTACATCAGGGGCCTAATGAAAAACTGTTTTTT.